The present T cell receptor (beta chain) was sequenced within a study of response to subunit inactivated influenza vaccine. This CDR3 region has 15 residues. Germline V gene data show CDR1 as SEHNR and CDR2 as FQNEAQ (reference sequence). The V end lost 1 base, the J end lost 6 bases, and 15 bases lay between the germline ends. TCRdb processed the RT-PCR reads anew with MiXCR; each CDR3 protein has one entry. The table lists 500,000 to 550,000 distinct CDR3 sequences, under 25% of them singletons. In addition, the sample was reused for a study of T cells expressing NK-cell markers. As reported in that work: Researchers built TCR beta cDNA using 5'RACE template switching with UMIs. Sorted CD3+CD56+NKG2C+, CD3+CD56+NKG2C- and CD3+CD56-NKG2C+ T cells provided the TCR beta repertoires. Among CD8+ T cells from about six donors, dominant NKG2C+ clonotypes accounted for about 1.0-8%. Nothing established the HCMV specificity of expanded NKG2C+ T cell clones.

Source: CD4+ T cells sorted from PBMCs, taken less than 13 days after vaccination. The chain has TRBV7-9 and TRBJ1-1; maybe TRBD1 (6 bases). The receptor was isolated from a man in his fifties or sixties who received an inactivated influenza vaccine. The DNA of the CDR3 is TGTGCCAGCAGCTTAGGGCGGATTGGACAGTCTGAAGCTTTCTTT. It specifies CASSLGRIGQSEAFF.